A single sample gave rise to the 20 T cell receptor beta chains below, sequenced in a study of graft-versus-host responses after intestinal transplantation. The antigens of these receptors remain unknown. Clones were read by immunoSEQ multiplex PCR, and TCRdb kept only the in-frame ones, dropping some. The top ten clones hold roughly 0.069% of a sample with 85,000 to 100,000 clones, around 93% of them seen once. The sample here was unstimulated CD8+ T cells sorted from spleen or lymph node cells, taken before transplant. These TCRs come from a human donor who was the organ donor for an intestinal transplant.

The J gene is TRBJ2-7, the V gene TRBV7-3, with D possibly matching TRBD1 (6 bases). The V and J ends lost 3 bases and 1 base respectively, with 13 bases between them. Germline V gives CDR1 SGHTA, CDR2 FQGTGA. CDR3 length equals 15 residues. CDR3 sequence (DNA): TGTGCCAGCAGCTTCTCAGGGGAAAAATCCTACGAGCAGTACTTC. Its translation: CASSFSGEKSYEQYF.

This rearrangement joins TRBV13 to TRBJ2-4; D is unresolved. This CDR3 is 14 amino acids long. With 4 bases removed from V and 1 base from J, the gap between germline ends came to 8 bases. The germline CDR1 and CDR2 sequences are PRHDT and FYEKMQ (reference sequence). The CDR3 nucleotides read TGTGCCAGCAGCTCGCTACTCGCCAAAAACATTCAGTACTTC. Translated: CASSSLLAKNIQYF.

J is TRBJ2-2 and V is TRBV2; 9 bases line up with TRBD1. The CDR3 consists of 18 residues. Germline V lookup: CDR1 SNHLY, CDR2 FYNNEI. Trimming cost V 2 bases and J 6 bases; bases outside gene matches: 13. The CDR3 DNA reads as TGTGCCAGCAGTGAATGGATCACGGACAGGGGCGGGGCCGGGGAGCTGTTTTTT. Translating gives CASSEWITDRGGAGELFF.

The rearrangement uses TRBV6-1 and TRBJ1-5, with D perhaps matching TRBD1 (5 bases). The ends were cut back, 3 bases at V and 9 bases at J, with 18 bases in the middle. The V gene's germline CDR1 is MNHNS and CDR2 SASEGT. The CDR3 has 15 residues. CDR3 residues: CASSDSTAGRRPQHF. The CDR3 coding sequence is TGTGCCAGCAGTGATAGTACGGCAGGGAGGAGGCCCCAGCATTTT.

The genes are TRBV2 and TRBJ1-2, with 10 nucleotides matching TRBD1. This CDR3 region has 15 residues. Germline loops: CDR1 SNHLY, CDR2 FYNNEI. V shed 6 bases, J shed 3 bases, and the junction held 7 bases outside the gene matches. The CDR3 reads CASSLRDRGYYGYTF. DNA for the CDR3: TGTGCCAGCAGCCTCAGGGACAGGGGCTACTATGGCTACACCTTC. Together with reference TRBV2 and TRBJ1-2, the CDR3 gives the full variable domain: EPEVTQTPSHQVTQMGQEVILRCVPISNHLYFYWYRQILGQKVEFLVSFYNNEISEKSEIFDDQFSVERPDGSNFTLKIRSTKLEDSAMYFCASSLRDRGYYGYTFGSGTRLTVV.

The chain joins TRBV15 to TRBJ2-5; 7 bases align to TRBD2. Germline assignment: CDR1 LNHNV and CDR2 YYDKDF (reference sequence). V shed 0 bases and J 4 bases; nucleotides not matched to a gene: 8. The CDR3 contains 16 residues. The CDR3, as DNA: TGTGCCACCAGCAGAGAGCAGGGCGGGGGAAGAGAGACCCAGTACTTC. It is translated as CATSREQGGGRETQYF. Full variable domain (missing parts from reference TRBV15 and TRBJ2-5): DAMVIQNPRYQVTQFGKPVTLSCSQTLNHNVMYWYQQKSSQAPKLLFHYYDKDFNNEADTPDNFQSRRPNTSFCFLDIRSPGLGDTAMYLCATSREQGGGRETQYFGPGTRLLVL.

V usage is TRBV10-3 and J usage is TRBJ2-7, with 9 nucleotides matching TRBD2. The CDR3 runs 14 residues. V shed 2 bases and J 4 bases; nucleotides not matched to a gene: 3. The germline V gene encodes CDR1 ENHRY and CDR2 SYGVKD. CDR3 in amino acids: CAISETSGYYEQYF. CDR3 in DNA: TGTGCCATCAGTGAGACTAGCGGGTATTACGAGCAGTACTTC.

The chain recombines TRBV6-5 with TRBJ2-1; 13 bases line up with TRBD2. CDR1 MNHEY and CDR2 SVGAGI come from the germline V gene. This CDR3 region has 15 residues. Trimming took 7 bases from V and 8 from J; bases not matched to a gene: 8. The DNA for the CDR3 is TGTGCCAGCAATCCAACTAGCGGGGGGGTTCATGAGCAGTTCTTC. Translation: CASNPTSGGVHEQFF.

The table lists this clone with a count of one. Germline and junction disagree at one end, which may indicate a read error. The chain carries TRBV7-7 and TRBJ2-1, with 11 bases lining up with TRBD2. CDR1 and CDR2 (germline): SSHAT, FNYEAQ (reference sequence). This CDR3 comprises 19 residues. CDR3 protein: CASSPIPYSGRAGANEQFF. CDR3 nucleotide sequence: TGTGCTAGCAGCCCAATCCCCTATAGCGGGAGGGCCGGGGCGAATGAGCAGTTCTTC.

The CDR3 loop is CASSYGTPNTEAFF. In DNA form, the CDR3 reads TGTGCCAGCAGTTACGGCACACCAAACACTGAAGCTTTCTTT. V is TRBV6-5 and J is TRBJ1-1; D not certain. Germline V gene lookup returns CDR1 MNHEY and CDR2 SVGAGI. CDR3 length: 14 residues. V was trimmed by 2 bases and J by 2 bases, leaving 9 bases between them.

The V gene is TRBV29-1, the J gene TRBJ1-1; D is undetermined. The length of the CDR3 is 12 residues. V was clipped by 3 bases and J by 4 bases, with 9 bases between them. Germline-derived CDR1 and CDR2 are SQVTM and ANQGSEA. The CDR3 coding sequence is TGCAGCGTTGACCCGTCGGGCACTGAAGCTTTCTTT. It codes for CSVDPSGTEAFF.

This chain connects TRBV6-1 to TRBJ1-5; tentatively, D is TRBD1 (5 bases). Germline lookup yields CDR1 MNHNS and CDR2 SASEGT. Trimming pared 4 bases from V and 3 bases from J, leaving 22 bases between. The CDR3 length is 18 residues. The CDR3 DNA sequence: TGTGCCAGCAGTGTCAAGATGGCGGGACTCGTAAACAATCAGCCCCAGCATTTT. It codes for CASSVKMAGLVNNQPQHF.

The genes are TRBV20-1 and TRBJ1-1, with no clear D. Trimming shortened V by 4 bases and J by 0 bases, and 3 bases separated the two germline ends. Germline V lookup: CDR1 DFQATT, CDR2 SNEGSKA (reference sequence). This CDR3 is 11 amino acids long. The CDR3 sequence is CSATVNTEAFF. The CDR3, as DNA: TGCAGTGCTACGGTGAACACTGAAGCTTTCTTT.

The rearrangement joins TRBV5-1 to TRBJ2-5; a weak D match, TRBD1 (5 bases). V dropped 0 bases and J dropped 1 base, with 13 bases sitting between them. Looked up from germline, CDR1 is SGHRS and CDR2 is YFSETQ. This CDR3 has 16 amino acids. The CDR3 bases are TGCGCCAGCAGCTTGGGTTGGGGCAGGCTCCAAGAGACCCAGTACTTC. Encoded protein: CASSLGWGRLQETQYF.

The genes are TRBV5-6 and TRBJ2-5; 11 bases line up with TRBD2. Germline V gives CDR1 SGHDT, CDR2 YYEEEE. Trimming at V came to 5 bases and at J to 9 bases, leaving 3 bases not matched to a gene. CDR3 length: 12 amino acids. DNA of the CDR3: TGTGCCAGCAGTAGCGGGGGGGGCGCCCAGTACTTC. Translated, it gives CASSSGGGAQYF.

A single count supports this clone. The rearrangement links TRBV11-3 to TRBJ2-3, with TRBD2 identical over 7 bases. This CDR3 comprises 19 residues. Germline V CDR1 and CDR2: SGHNT, YENEEA. V shed 0 bases and J 2 bases; nucleotides not matched to a gene: 14. The CDR3 region has the DNA TGTGCCAGCAGCTTAGAGGAGTATGGCGGGGGACGATACACAGATACGCAGTATTTT. It translates to CASSLEEYGGGRYTDTQYF.

V and J are TRBV4-1 and TRBJ1-1; possible D gene TRBD1, 5 bases. The V gene lost 1 base and the J gene lost 2 bases, with 14 bases spanning the gap. This CDR3 is built from 16 residues. CDR1 and CDR2 (germline): MGHRA, YSYEKL. The CDR3 protein is CASSQATPGGNTEAFF. CDR3 in DNA: TGCGCCAGCAGCCAAGCTACCCCCGGGGGAAACACTGAAGCTTTCTTT.

V and J are TRBV28 and TRBJ1-5, with TRBD1 identical over 9 bases. The CDR3 runs to 15 residues. Germline CDR1 is MDHEN and CDR2 is SYDVKM. With 5 bases clipped from V and 2 bases from J, the junction kept 4 bases outside the gene matches. CDR3 nucleotide sequence: TGTGCCAGCAGTGCGGACAGGGGAGGCAATCAGCCCCAGCATTTT. Encoded protein: CASSADRGGNQPQHF.

V is TRBV18 and J is TRBJ2-1, with TRBD2 identical over 11 bases. The germline gives CDR1 KGHSH, CDR2 LQKENI. The CDR3 spans 20 residues. Trimming at V came to 6 bases and at J to 0 bases, leaving 16 bases not matched to a gene. CDR3 DNA sequence: TGTGCCAGCTCCCGCTCGGGACTAGCGGCAGTCCTAGGCTCCTACAATGAGCAGTTCTTC. Translating it yields CASSRSGLAAVLGSYNEQFF.

This clone came up once. The genes are TRBV5-1 and TRBJ2-1; weak D call: TRBD2 (6 bases). Germline V CDR1 and CDR2: SGHRS, YFSETQ. This CDR3 has 15 residues. V lost 3 bases, J lost 6 bases, and 16 bases lay in between. The CDR3 nucleotides read TGCGCCAGCAGCTACGGCGGGATATTGTTCAATGAGCAGTTCTTC. It yields the protein CASSYGGILFNEQFF.